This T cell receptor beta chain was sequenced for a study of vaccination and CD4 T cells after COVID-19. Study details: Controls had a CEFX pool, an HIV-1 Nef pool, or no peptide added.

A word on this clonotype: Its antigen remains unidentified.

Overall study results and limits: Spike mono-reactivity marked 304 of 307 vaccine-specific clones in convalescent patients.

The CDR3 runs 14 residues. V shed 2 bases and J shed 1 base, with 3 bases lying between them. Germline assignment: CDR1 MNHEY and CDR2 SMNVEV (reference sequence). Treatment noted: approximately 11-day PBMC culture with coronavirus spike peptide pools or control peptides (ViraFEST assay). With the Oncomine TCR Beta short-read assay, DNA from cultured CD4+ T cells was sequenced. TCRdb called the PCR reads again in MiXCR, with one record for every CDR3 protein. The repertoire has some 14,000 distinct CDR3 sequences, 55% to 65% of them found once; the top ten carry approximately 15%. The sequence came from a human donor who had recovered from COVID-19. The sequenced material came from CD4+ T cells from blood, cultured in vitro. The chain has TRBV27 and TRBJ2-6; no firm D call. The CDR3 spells CASSLHSGANVLTF. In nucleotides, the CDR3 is TGTGCCAGCAGTTTACATTCTGGGGCCAACGTCCTGACTTTC.